This T cell receptor (beta chain) appears in the sequencing data of a study of blood T cells in healthy people across ages. General study findings and limits: With age, beta diversity per million T cells declined roughly linearly, significantly by approximately 41.

The CDR3 spans 15 residues. Germline values: CDR1 SQVTM, CDR2 ANQGSEA. J lost 4 bases, V lost 4 bases, and 8 bases had no gene match. It was with a sample-barcoded 5' primer and a J-beta primer mix that a second PCR of about 6 to 12 cycles was run. A template-switch adaptor containing 12 random nucleotides labeled each cDNA molecule. No fewer than 2.5 million CDR3-containing paired-end reads came from each sample. Each CDR3 protein gets one entry after TCRdb re-called the 5' RACE reads with MiXCR. The sample shows roughly 1,000,000 distinct CDR3 sequences, approximately 25% of them seen only once. The table lists this clonotype with a few counts. The antigen remains unidentified. Separately, the same data were catalogued under a study of T cells of mothers and their children. Per that paper: Three healthy Caucasian mothers, along with their six children, served as the donors.

The genes are TRBV29-1 and TRBJ2-5, with 11 bases lining up with TRBD2. The clonotype comes from a girl aged 2 to 10 in good health. Sequencing was done on a sample of blood. CDR3 in DNA: TGCAGCGTTGTCCCACTAGCGGGAGCAGGAGAGACCCAGTACTTC. Its translation is CSVVPLAGAGETQYF.